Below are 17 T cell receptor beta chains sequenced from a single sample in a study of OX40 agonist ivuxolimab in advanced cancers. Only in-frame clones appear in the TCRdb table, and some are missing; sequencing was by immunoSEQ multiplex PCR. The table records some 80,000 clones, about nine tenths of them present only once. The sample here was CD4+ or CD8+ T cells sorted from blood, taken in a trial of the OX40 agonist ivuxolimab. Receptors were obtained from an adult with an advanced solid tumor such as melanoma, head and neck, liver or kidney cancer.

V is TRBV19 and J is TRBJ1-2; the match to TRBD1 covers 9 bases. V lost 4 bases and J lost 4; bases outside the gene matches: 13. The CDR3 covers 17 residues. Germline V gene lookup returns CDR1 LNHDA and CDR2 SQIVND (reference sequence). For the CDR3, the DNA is TGTGCCAGTAGTACCCGGACAGGGGACCTCGGACCCTATGGCTACACCTTC. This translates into CASSTRTGDLGPYGYTF.

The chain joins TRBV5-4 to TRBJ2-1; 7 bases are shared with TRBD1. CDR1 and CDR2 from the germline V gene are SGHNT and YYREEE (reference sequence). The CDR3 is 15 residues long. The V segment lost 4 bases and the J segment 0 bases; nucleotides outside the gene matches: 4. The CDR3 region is CASSPDRASYNEQFF. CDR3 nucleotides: TGTGCCAGCAGCCCAGACAGGGCCTCCTACAATGAGCAGTTCTTC.

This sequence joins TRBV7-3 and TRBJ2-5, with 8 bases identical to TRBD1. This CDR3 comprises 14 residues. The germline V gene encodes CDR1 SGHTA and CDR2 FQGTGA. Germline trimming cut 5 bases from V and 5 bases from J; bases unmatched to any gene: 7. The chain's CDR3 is CASSLQGAGETQYF. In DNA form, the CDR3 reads TGTGCCAGCAGCCTTCAGGGGGCGGGGGAGACCCAGTACTTC.

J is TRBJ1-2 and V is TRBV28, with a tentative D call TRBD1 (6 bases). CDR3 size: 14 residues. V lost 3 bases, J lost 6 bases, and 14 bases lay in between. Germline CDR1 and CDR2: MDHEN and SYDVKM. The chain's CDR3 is CASSFGAGDHGYTF. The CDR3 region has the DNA TGTGCCAGCAGTTTCGGCGCAGGGGACCATGGCTACACCTTC.

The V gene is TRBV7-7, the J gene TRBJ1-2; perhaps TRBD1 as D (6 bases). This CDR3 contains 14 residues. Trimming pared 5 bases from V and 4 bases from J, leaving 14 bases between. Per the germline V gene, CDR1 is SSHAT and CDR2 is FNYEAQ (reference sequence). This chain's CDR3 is CASSPRGGPYGYTF. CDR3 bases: TGTGCCAGCAGCCCTCGAGGGGGACCCTATGGCTACACCTTC.

In DNA form, the CDR3 reads TGTGCCAGTAGTATGGAATCGGGGACTGCTGGAAACACCATATATTTT. It encodes CASSMESGTAGNTIYF. The V call is TRBV19, the J call TRBJ1-3, with D possibly matching TRBD1 (5 bases). The CDR3 contains 16 residues. V gave up 3 bases and J gave up 2 bases, with 14 bases separating them. Germline-derived CDR1 and CDR2 are LNHDA and SQIVND (reference sequence).

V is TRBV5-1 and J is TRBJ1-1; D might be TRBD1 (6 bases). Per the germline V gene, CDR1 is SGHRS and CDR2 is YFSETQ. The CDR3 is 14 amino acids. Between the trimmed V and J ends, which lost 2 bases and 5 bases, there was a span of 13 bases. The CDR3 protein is CASSFGGRDTEAFF. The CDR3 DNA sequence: TGCGCCAGCAGCTTCGGGGGGCGAGATACTGAAGCTTTCTTT. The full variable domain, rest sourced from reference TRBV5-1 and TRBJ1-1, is KAGVTQTPRYLIKTRGQQVTLSCSPISGHRSVSWYQQTPGQGLQFLFEYFSETQRNKGNFPGRFSGRQFSNSRSEMNVSTLELGDSALYLCASSFGGRDTEAFFGQGTRLTVV.

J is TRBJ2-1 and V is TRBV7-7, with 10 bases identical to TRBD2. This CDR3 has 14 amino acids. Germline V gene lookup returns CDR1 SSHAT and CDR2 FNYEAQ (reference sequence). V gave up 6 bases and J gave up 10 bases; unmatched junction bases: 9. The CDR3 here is CASSLTGTSEEQFF. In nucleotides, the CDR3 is TGTGCCAGCAGTCTAACCGGGACTAGCGAGGAGCAGTTCTTC.

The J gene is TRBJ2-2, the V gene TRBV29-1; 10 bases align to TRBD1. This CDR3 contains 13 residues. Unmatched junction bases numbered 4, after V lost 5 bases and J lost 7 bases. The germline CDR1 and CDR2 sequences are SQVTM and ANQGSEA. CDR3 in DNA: TGCAGCGTTCGGACAGGGGGAGGCGGGGAGCTGTTTTTT. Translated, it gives CSVRTGGGGELFF.

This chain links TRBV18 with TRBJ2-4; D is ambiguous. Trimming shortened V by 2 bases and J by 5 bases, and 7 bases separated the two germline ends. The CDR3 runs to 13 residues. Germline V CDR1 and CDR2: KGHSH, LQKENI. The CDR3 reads CASSPGRQNIQYF. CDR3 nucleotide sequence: TGTGCCAGCTCACCAGGAAGACAAAACATTCAGTACTTC. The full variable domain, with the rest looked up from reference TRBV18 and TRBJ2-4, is NAGVMQNPRHLVRRRGQEARLRCSPMKGHSHVYWYRQLPEEGLKFMVYLQKENIIDESGMPKERFSAEFPKEGPSILRIQQVVRGDSAAYFCASSPGRQNIQYFGAGTRLSVL.

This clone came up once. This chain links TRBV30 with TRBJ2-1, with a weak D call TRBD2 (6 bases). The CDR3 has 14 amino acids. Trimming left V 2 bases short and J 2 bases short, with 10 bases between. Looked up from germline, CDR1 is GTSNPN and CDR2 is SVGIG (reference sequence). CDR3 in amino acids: CAWSSGLTYNEQFF. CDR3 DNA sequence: TGTGCCTGGAGTTCGGGACTCACCTACAATGAGCAGTTCTTC.

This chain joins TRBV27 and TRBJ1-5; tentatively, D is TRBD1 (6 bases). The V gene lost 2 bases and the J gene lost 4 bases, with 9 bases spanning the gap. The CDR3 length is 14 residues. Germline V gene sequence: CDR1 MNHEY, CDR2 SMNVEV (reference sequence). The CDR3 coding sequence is TGTGCCAGCAGTTTAGGGGGCCAGAATCAGCCCCAGCATTTT. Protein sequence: CASSLGGQNQPQHF.

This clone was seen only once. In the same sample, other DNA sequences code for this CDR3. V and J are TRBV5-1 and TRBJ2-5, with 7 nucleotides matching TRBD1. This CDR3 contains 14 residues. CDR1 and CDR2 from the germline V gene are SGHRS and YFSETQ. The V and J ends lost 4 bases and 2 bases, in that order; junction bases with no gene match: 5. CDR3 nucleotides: TGCGCCAGCAGCCTCCGGACAGGTCAAGAGACCCAGTACTTC. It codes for CASSLRTGQETQYF.

The CDR3 spells CASRPPHNNSPLHF. The CDR3 nucleotides read TGTGCCAGCAGACCGCCTCACAATAATTCACCCCTCCACTTT. The chain carries TRBV6-5 and TRBJ1-6; D is ambiguous. V was cut by 6 bases and J by 5 bases, with 11 bases left in between. Germline CDR1 is MNHEY and CDR2 is SVGAGI. The CDR3 covers 14 residues.

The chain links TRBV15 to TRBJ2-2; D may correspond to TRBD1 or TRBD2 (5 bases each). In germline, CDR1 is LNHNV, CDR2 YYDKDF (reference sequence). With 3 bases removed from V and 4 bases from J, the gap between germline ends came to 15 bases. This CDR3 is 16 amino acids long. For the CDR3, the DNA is TGTGCCACCAGCAGGAGGACATGGGGGTTCACCGGGGAGCTGTTTTTT. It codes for CATSRRTWGFTGELFF.

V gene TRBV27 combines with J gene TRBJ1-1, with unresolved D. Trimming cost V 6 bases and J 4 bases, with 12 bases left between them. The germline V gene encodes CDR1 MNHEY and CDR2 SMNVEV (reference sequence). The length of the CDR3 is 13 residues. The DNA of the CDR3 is TGTGCCAGCAGGGAACCCCCGAGCACTGAAGCTTTCTTT. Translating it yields CASREPPSTEAFF.

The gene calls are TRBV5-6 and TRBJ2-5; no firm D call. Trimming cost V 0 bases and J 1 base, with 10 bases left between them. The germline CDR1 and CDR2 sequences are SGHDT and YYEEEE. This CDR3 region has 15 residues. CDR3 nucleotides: TGTGCCAGCAGCTTGGCCGCGAGAATCCAAGAGACCCAGTACTTC. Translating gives CASSLAARIQETQYF.